This entry is about one TCR beta chain. This CDR3 has 14 amino acids. Germline V gene data show CDR1 as ENHRY and CDR2 as SYGVKD. Trimming left V 6 bases short and J 1 base short, with 13 bases between. This specimen belongs to a study of shared T cell receptors in the human thymus. The assay was immunoSEQ multiplex PCR, and TCRdb's table has in-frame clones only and misses some. Of hundreds of thousands of clones listed, 70% to 90% were seen once; the top ten hold 0.008% to 0.011%. This sample also appeared in a second study, on human thymus T cells. That report adds: Serving as donors were healthy Finnish infants, each of whom was having open corrective surgery for congenital heart defects. Resections removed during corrective heart surgery provided the thymus tissue used. It looked as if thymic and blood repertoires used V and J genes in a biased way. Reports from related research described highly overlapping thymic repertoires among unrelated individuals.

The gene calls are TRBV10-3 and TRBJ2-7; maybe TRBD1 (6 bases). The receptor was isolated from a girl less than two years old with a congenital heart defect. The sample comprised thymocytes. As DNA, the CDR3 is TGTGCCATCAGGAGGACAGCCGGGTCCTACGAGCAGTACTTC. It codes for CAIRRTAGSYEQYF.